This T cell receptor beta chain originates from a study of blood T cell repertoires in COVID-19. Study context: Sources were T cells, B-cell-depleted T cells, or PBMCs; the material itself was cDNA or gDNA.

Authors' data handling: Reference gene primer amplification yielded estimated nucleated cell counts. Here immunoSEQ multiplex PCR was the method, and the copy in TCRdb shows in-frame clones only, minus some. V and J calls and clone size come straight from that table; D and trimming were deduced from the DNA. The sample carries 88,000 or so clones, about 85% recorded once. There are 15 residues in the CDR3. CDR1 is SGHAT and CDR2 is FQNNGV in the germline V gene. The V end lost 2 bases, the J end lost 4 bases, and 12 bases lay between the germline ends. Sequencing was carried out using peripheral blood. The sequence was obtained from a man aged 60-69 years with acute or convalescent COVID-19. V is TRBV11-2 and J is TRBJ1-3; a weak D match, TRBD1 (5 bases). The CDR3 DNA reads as TGTGCCAGCAGCTTAAAAGGGGCAGAGGGAAACACCATATATTTT. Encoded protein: CASSLKGAEGNTIYF.